This TCR beta chain was sequenced in a study of blood T cell repertoires in COVID-19. Study at large: The analysed material was cDNA or gDNA that came from T cells, B-cell-depleted T cells, or PBMCs.

Original processing notes: Estimated nucleated cell counts came from reference gene primer amplification. Produced via immunoSEQ multiplex PCR; TCRdb's table is partial and in-frame only. V and J calls plus clone size are reproduced from that table; the DNA served to infer D and trimming. This table has about 200,000 clones, 70% to 90% appearing once. This CDR3 contains 13 residues. V lost 3 bases, J lost 9 bases, and 5 bases stayed unmatched. The receptor's source is a man aged 60 to 75 with acute or convalescent COVID-19. J is TRBJ1-1 and V is TRBV12-3 or TRBV12-4, with TRBD1 matching over 9 bases. Sequenced: peripheral blood. In DNA, the CDR3 is TGTGCCAGCAGTTTCGCGGGACAGGGCAAAGCTTTCTTT. This sequence encodes CASSFAGQGKAFF.